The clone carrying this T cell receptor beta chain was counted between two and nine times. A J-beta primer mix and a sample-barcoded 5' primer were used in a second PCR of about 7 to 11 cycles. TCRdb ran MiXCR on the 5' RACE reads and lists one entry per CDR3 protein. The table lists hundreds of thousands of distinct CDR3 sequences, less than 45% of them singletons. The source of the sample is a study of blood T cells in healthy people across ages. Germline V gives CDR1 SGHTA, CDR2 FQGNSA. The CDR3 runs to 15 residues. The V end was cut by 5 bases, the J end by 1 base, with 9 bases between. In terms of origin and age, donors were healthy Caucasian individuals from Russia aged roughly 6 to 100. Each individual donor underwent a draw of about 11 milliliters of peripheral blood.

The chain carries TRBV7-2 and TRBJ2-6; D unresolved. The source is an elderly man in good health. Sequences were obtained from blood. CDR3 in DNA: TGTGCCAGCAGCCCAGACCAGTCTGGGGCCAACGTCCTGACTTTC. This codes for CASSPDQSGANVLTF. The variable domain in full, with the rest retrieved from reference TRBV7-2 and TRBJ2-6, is GAGVSQSPSNKVTEKGKDVELRCDPISGHTALYWYRQSLGQGLEFLIYFQGNSAPDKSGLPSDRFSAERTGGSVSTLTIQRTQQEDSAVYLCASSPDQSGANVLTFGAGSRLTVL.